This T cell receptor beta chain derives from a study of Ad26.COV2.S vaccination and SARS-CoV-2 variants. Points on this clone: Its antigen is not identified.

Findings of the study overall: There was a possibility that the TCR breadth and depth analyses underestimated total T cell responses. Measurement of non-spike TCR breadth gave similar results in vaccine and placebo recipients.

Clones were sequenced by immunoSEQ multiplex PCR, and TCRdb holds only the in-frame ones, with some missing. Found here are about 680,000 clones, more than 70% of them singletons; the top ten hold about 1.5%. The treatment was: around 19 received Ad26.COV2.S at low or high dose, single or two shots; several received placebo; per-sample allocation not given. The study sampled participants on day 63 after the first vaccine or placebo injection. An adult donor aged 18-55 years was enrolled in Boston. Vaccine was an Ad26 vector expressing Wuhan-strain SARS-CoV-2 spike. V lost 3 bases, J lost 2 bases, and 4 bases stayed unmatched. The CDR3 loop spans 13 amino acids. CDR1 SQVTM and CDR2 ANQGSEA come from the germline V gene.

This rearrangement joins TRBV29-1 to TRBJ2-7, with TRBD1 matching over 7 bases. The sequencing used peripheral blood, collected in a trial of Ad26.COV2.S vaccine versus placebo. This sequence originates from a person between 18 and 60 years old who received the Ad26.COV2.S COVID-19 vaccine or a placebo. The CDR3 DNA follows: TGCAGCGTTGAGGGGGACAGACCCTACGAGCAGTACTTC. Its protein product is CSVEGDRPYEQYF.